The 12 T cell receptor beta chains presented below share a single source sample, sequenced in a study of blood T cell repertoires in COVID-19. Assay: immunoSEQ multiplex PCR; the TCRdb copy retains only in-frame clones and omits some. The sample yields 150,000 or so clones, roughly 86% seen once. Sequencing was performed on peripheral blood. The receptors originated from a man between 60 and 75 years old with COVID-19, enrolled during active disease.

The genes are TRBV24-1 and TRBJ2-3; D is perhaps TRBD2 (7 bases). Germline CDR1 reads KGHDR; CDR2 reads SFDVKD. Between the trimmed V and J ends, which lost 3 bases and 3 bases, there was a span of 15 bases. The CDR3 sequence is 16 residues long. CDR3 nucleotide sequence: TGTGCCACCAGTGATCCGGGGAGGGGGGGGACAGATACGCAGTATTTT. Translating gives CATSDPGRGGTDTQYF.

V gene TRBV27 combines with J gene TRBJ2-1; perhaps TRBD2 as D (5 bases). Germline V gives CDR1 MNHEY, CDR2 SMNVEV (reference sequence). Trimming removed 4 bases from V and 7 bases from J, with 20 bases in between. The CDR3 spans 16 residues. The DNA for the CDR3 is TGTGCCAGCAGTTCCTGGGCGGGTGCGACTGGTAATGAGCAGTTCTTC. It translates to CASSSWAGATGNEQFF.

This chain links TRBV6-5 with TRBJ2-1; D is possibly TRBD2 (5 bases). Germline CDR1 reads MNHEY; CDR2 reads SVGAGI. The ends were cut back, 4 bases at V and 4 bases at J, with 14 bases in the middle. The CDR3 sequence is 15 residues long. CDR3 DNA sequence: TGTGCCAGCAGTTCCCCCGGGTCGGGATACAATGAGCAGTTCTTC. It encodes CASSSPGSGYNEQFF.

The chain is built from TRBV30 and TRBJ2-7; no definite D call. Germline values: CDR1 GTSNPN, CDR2 SVGIG (reference sequence). V was cut by 2 bases and J by 3 bases, with 5 bases left in between. The CDR3 has 11 residues. CDR3 coding DNA: TGTGCCTGGAGTCGTAACTACGAGCAGTACTTC. This sequence encodes CAWSRNYEQYF.

This chain uses TRBV12-3 or TRBV12-4 with TRBJ2-7; a weak D match, TRBD1 (6 bases). Deletions cut 7 bases from V and 6 bases from J, with 13 bases between. The CDR3 covers 12 residues. CDR3 loop: CASTTGWSEQYF. DNA for the CDR3: TGTGCCAGCACCACAGGGTGGTCCGAGCAGTACTTC.

The rearrangement uses TRBV6-4 and TRBJ2-3; 7 bases match TRBD2. Germline CDR1 MRHNA, CDR2 SNTAGT. The CDR3 runs 13 residues. V shed 8 bases and J 2 bases; nucleotides not matched to a gene: 4. This CDR3 is CASGRGNTDTQYF. The DNA of the CDR3 is TGTGCCAGCGGGCGGGGGAACACAGATACGCAGTATTTT.

In nucleotides, the CDR3 is TGTGCCAGCAGGGGAGGACTAGCGGGGTTTTCCGAGCAGTTCTTC. Its protein product is CASRGGLAGFSEQFF. V gene TRBV28 combines with J gene TRBJ2-1; 12 positions match TRBD2. Germline-derived CDR1 and CDR2 are MDHEN and SYDVKM. V shed 6 bases and J 10 bases; nucleotides not matched to a gene: 10. The CDR3 contains 15 residues. Full variable domain (outside the CDR3, taken from reference TRBV28 and TRBJ2-1): DVKVTQSSRYLVKRTGEKVFLECVQDMDHENMFWYRQDPGLGLRLIYFSYDVKMKEKGDIPEGYSVSREKKERFSLILESASTNQTSMYLCASRGGLAGFSEQFFGPGTRLTVL.

V is TRBV18 and J is TRBJ1-6; TRBD1 might be the D (5 bases). The V and J ends lost 3 bases and 5 bases respectively, with 8 bases between them. Germline V gene sequence: CDR1 KGHSH, CDR2 LQKENI. The CDR3 is 14 residues long. CDR3 sequence: CASSPRTNNSPLHF. The DNA of the CDR3 is TGTGCCAGCTCACCCCGGACAAATAATTCACCCCTCCACTTT. The variable domain in full, completed from reference TRBV18 and TRBJ1-6, reads NAGVMQNPRHLVRRRGQEARLRCSPMKGHSHVYWYRQLPEEGLKFMVYLQKENIIDESGMPKERFSAEFPKEGPSILRIQQVVRGDSAAYFCASSPRTNNSPLHFGNGTRLTVT.

The CDR3 DNA reads as TGCGCCAGCAGCTTGGGACTAGCGGGAGAATCGGACGAGCAGTACTTC. This sequence encodes CASSLGLAGESDEQYF. The chain uses TRBV5-1 and TRBJ2-7; 12 bases agree with TRBD2. CDR1 and CDR2 (germline): SGHRS, YFSETQ. The V segment lost 0 bases and the J segment 5 bases; nucleotides outside the gene matches: 6. CDR3 length equals 16 residues.

This clone is a singleton in its sample. The chain uses TRBV7-2 and TRBJ2-5; D is unclear. Trimming cost V 1 base and J 0 bases, with 9 bases left between them. This CDR3 has 15 amino acids. Germline CDR1 is SGHTA and CDR2 is FQGNSA. Here the CDR3 reads CASSLDGGYQETQYF. The CDR3 coding sequence is TGTGCCAGCAGCTTAGATGGCGGATACCAAGAGACCCAGTACTTC.

A single count supports this clone. The rearrangement uses TRBV4-3 and TRBJ1-1; D ambiguous. The germline V and J ends were trimmed by 0 bases and 5 bases, with 13 bases remaining between them. Germline V gene sequence: CDR1 LGHNA, CDR2 YSLEER. There are 15 residues in the CDR3. The CDR3 loop is CASSQDPRGGTEAFF. Here the CDR3 DNA reads TGCGCCAGCAGCCAAGATCCTCGGGGAGGGACTGAAGCTTTCTTT.

For the CDR3, the DNA is TGCAGTTACGGGGGGGCTTCTTACAATGAGCAGTTCTTC. Protein sequence: CSYGGASYNEQFF. The chain joins TRBV29-1 to TRBJ2-1; TRBD2 matches at 8 bases. Per germline, CDR1 SQVTM and CDR2 ANQGSEA. The CDR3 extends over 13 amino acids.